This entry is about one T cell receptor (beta chain). V lost 6 bases to trimming and J lost 0 bases; unmatched junction nucleotides: 5. The CDR3 covers 16 residues. Germline V CDR1 and CDR2: KGHDR, SFDVKD. Study members were between about 18 and 95 years old and lived in 25 or so US regions. This record belongs to a study of blood T cell repertoires in COVID-19. Study context: The study drew acute and convalescent COVID-19 samples from the United States, Italy and Spain.

Authors' data handling: For nucleated cells, counts were estimated from reference gene primer amplification. Clones were read by immunoSEQ multiplex PCR, and TCRdb kept only the in-frame ones, dropping some. D and trimming were read from the DNA, whereas the V and J calls and clone size are those reported in that table. The sample records around 300,000 clones, approximately 81% being singletons. The chain recombines TRBV24-1 with TRBJ1-5, with 9 positions matching TRBD1. This TCR was sampled from a woman aged 45 to 65 who had recovered from COVID-19. Sequenced input: PBMCs or T cells enriched from blood (not recorded which). The CDR3 reads CATSRGTGNSNQPQHF. CDR3 nucleotide sequence: TGTGCCACCAGTCGCGGGACAGGGAATAGCAATCAGCCCCAGCATTTT.